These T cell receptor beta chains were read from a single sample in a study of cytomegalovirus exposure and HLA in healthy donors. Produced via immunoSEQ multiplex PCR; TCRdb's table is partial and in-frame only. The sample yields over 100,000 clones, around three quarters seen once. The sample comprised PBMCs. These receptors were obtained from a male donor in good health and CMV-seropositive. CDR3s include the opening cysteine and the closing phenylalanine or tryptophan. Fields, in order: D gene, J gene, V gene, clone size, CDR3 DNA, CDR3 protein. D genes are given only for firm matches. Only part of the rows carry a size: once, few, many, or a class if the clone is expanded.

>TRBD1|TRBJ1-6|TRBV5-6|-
TGTGCCAGCAGCCCGTCCTATAACAGGGGCAATTCACCCCTCCACTTT
CASSPSYNRGNSPLHF
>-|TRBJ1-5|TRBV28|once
TGTGCCAGCAGTTTTAGGGGAGGTCAGGCCAGCAATCAGCCCCAGCATTTT
CASSFRGGQASNQPQHF
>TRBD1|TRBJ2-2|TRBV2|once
TGTGCCAGCAGTTCGACAGGGGCCGACACCGGGGAGCTGTTTTTT
CASSSTGADTGELFF
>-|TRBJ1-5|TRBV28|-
TGTGCCAGCAGTCCGGGGGTTAGCAATCAGCCCCAGCATTTT
CASSPGVSNQPQHF
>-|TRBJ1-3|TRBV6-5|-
TGTGCCAGCAGAGACTCATCCTCTGGAAACACCATATATTTT
CASRDSSSGNTIYF
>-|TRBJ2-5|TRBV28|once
TGTGCCAGCAGCGTGGGGGCCGTGAGGGCCCAGTACTTC
CASSVGAVRAQYF
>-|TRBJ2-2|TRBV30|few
TGTGCCTGGAGTGTACTAGGTACCGGGGAGCTGTTTTTT
CAWSVLGTGELFF
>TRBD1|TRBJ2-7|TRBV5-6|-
TGTGCCAGCAGCCCGCCGACAGGGGTTTTAGACGAGCAGTACTTC
CASSPPTGVLDEQYF
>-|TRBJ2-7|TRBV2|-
TGTGCCAGCCGTGTAGGGGTTCCCTCCTACGAGCAGTACTTC
CASRVGVPSYEQYF
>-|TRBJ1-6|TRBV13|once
TGTGCCAGCAGCTTATCCGGGGGGCCACCCCTCCACTTT
CASSLSGGPPLHF
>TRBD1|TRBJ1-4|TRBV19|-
TGTGCCAGTAGTGTCACAGGGGGATCTAATGAAAAACTGTTTTTT
CASSVTGGSNEKLFF
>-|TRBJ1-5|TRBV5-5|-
TGTGCCAGCACCCTTCGGTCCACAGGGTGGTCCAATCAGCCCCAGCATTTT
CASTLRSTGWSNQPQHF
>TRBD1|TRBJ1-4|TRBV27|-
TGTGCCAGCAGTTCAGGGGGCCTAAATGAAAAACTGTTTTTT
CASSSGGLNEKLFF
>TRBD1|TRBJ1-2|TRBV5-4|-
TGTGCCAGCAGCTTGCCGCGGACAGGGGGAAGCTATGGCTACACCTTC
CASSLPRTGGSYGYTF